The 26 T cell receptor beta chains in this list originate from one sample, sequenced in a study of shared clonotypes between healthy human individuals. Produced via immunoSEQ multiplex PCR; TCRdb's table is partial and in-frame only. The sample carries 2 million to 2.5 million clones, 85% to 95% recorded once. Sequenced sample: naive CD4+ T cells from PBMCs. Subset specified: CD45RA+ positively selected. These receptors were obtained from a man younger than 35 in good health. Some clones in this sample may be carry-over from other donors' samples.

The V call is TRBV28, the J call TRBJ1-4, with D maybe TRBD1 (6 bases). V lost 6 bases to trimming and J lost 10 bases, with 15 bases between them. The V gene's germline CDR1 is MDHEN and CDR2 SYDVKM. This CDR3 contains 13 residues. CDR3 residues: CASSPGKGGKLFF. The CDR3 DNA reads TGTGCCAGCAGCCCGGGGAAGGGGGGAAAACTGTTTTTT.

The chain links TRBV19 to TRBJ1-4, with a possible D match to TRBD1 (6 bases). The V gene lost 1 base and the J gene lost 8 bases, with 14 bases spanning the gap. Germline V lookup: CDR1 LNHDA, CDR2 SQIVND (reference sequence). The CDR3 has 15 amino acids. CDR3 loop: CASSIGLTRGEKLFF. Here the CDR3 DNA reads TGTGCCAGTAGTATAGGACTCACCAGGGGCGAAAAACTGTTTTTT.

This chain joins TRBV7-3 and TRBJ2-5, with 9 bases aligning to TRBD2. The CDR3 is 16 residues long. V lost 1 base and J lost 4; bases outside the gene matches: 7. CDR1 and CDR2 (germline): SGHTA, FQGTGA. In nucleotides, the CDR3 is TGTGCCAGCAGCTTAAAGGGCGGGAGGGCCGGAGAGACCCAGTACTTC. Its translation: CASSLKGGRAGETQYF.

The genes are TRBV5-1 and TRBJ2-7; TRBD1 matches at 10 bases. The CDR3 length is 15 residues. Germline V lookup: CDR1 SGHRS, CDR2 YFSETQ. V was clipped by 2 bases and J by 3 bases; unmatched bases: 5. The CDR3, as DNA: TGCGCCAGCAGCTTATTGGGACAGGGGTACTACGAGCAGTACTTC. It translates to CASSLLGQGYYEQYF.

This chain joins TRBV21-1 and TRBJ2-1; TRBD2 reflects the table's D call only, with no check against the DNA. TRBV21-1 represents a pseudogene. This CDR3 comprises 15 residues. DNA of the CDR3: TGTGCCAGCAGCAAGGGGACTAGCGGACCCAATGAGCAGTTCTTC. Its translation: CASSKGTSGPNEQFF.

This clone appeared a few times. This chain joins TRBV2 and TRBJ1-1, with D perhaps matching TRBD1 (5 bases). The ends were cut back, 10 bases at V and 0 bases at J, with 21 bases in the middle. The CDR3 has 16 residues. Per the germline V gene, CDR1 is SNHLY and CDR2 is FYNNEI. CDR3 region: CAIPGRGVGMNTEAFF. The CDR3 nucleotides read TGTGCCATACCTGGCCGAGGGGTGGGCATGAACACTGAAGCTTTCTTT.

The chain combines TRBV5-4 with TRBJ2-7; TRBD1 might be the D (5 bases). Germline V gene data show CDR1 as SGHNT and CDR2 as YYREEE (reference sequence). Trimming took 0 bases from V and 5 from J, leaving 12 bases between them. The CDR3 sequence is 14 residues long. CDR3 DNA: TGTGCCAGCAGCTTGGTGGGGCCAGTCCACGAGCAGTACTTC. It specifies CASSLVGPVHEQYF.

This clone showed up just once. The gene calls are TRBV28 and TRBJ1-2, with D possibly being TRBD1 (5 bases). The CDR3 has 12 amino acids. CDR1 is MDHEN and CDR2 is SYDVKM in the germline V gene. Deletions cut 6 bases from V and 4 bases from J, with 9 bases between. CDR3 in amino acids: CASRPRGYGYTF. The DNA for the CDR3 is TGTGCCAGCAGGCCAAGGGGCTATGGCTACACCTTC.

V and J are TRBV7-6 and TRBJ2-3; D is perhaps TRBD1 (5 bases). The CDR3 contains 16 residues. V was cut by 1 base and J by 1 base, with 12 bases left in between. Germline V gene lookup returns CDR1 SGHVS and CDR2 FNYEAQ. CDR3 sequence reads: CASSLEDIYRTDTQYF. In DNA form, the CDR3 reads TGTGCCAGCAGCTTAGAGGACATCTACCGCACAGATACGCAGTATTTT.

Turning to this clone: Other DNA sequences in this specimen translate into the identical CDR3. This rearrangement joins TRBV5-1 to TRBJ2-2; D not resolved. V lost 4 bases to trimming and J lost 0 bases, with 7 bases between them. Germline values: CDR1 SGHRS, CDR2 YFSETQ. The CDR3 runs to 14 residues. CDR3 coding DNA: TGCGCCAGCAGCGTAACTCCGAACACCGGGGAGCTGTTTTTT. This sequence encodes CASSVTPNTGELFF. The variable domain in full, with the rest retrieved from reference TRBV5-1 and TRBJ2-2, is KAGVTQTPRYLIKTRGQQVTLSCSPISGHRSVSWYQQTPGQGLQFLFEYFSETQRNKGNFPGRFSGRQFSNSRSEMNVSTLELGDSALYLCASSVTPNTGELFFGEGSRLTVL.

The V gene is TRBV30, the J gene TRBJ2-3; 10 nucleotides match TRBD2. Germline V lookup: CDR1 GTSNPN, CDR2 SVGIG (reference sequence). V shed 5 bases and J 6 bases; nucleotides not matched to a gene: 5. The CDR3 is 13 amino acids. This CDR3 reads CAWSSGSRDTQYF. CDR3 sequence (DNA): TGTGCCTGGTCTAGCGGGAGTAGGGATACGCAGTATTTT.

In DNA form, the CDR3 reads TGCGCCAGCAGCTTGGTCGTCTCTGGGACAGGGGAATTCTTTAACATTCAGTACTTC. It encodes CASSLVVSGTGEFFNIQYF. The chain is built from TRBV5-1 and TRBJ2-4; 10 bases are a match to TRBD1. The CDR3 length is 19 residues. Germline loops: CDR1 SGHRS, CDR2 YFSETQ. V lost 0 bases, J lost 7 bases, and 16 bases stayed unmatched.

As concerns this clone: The same CDR3 is also encoded by other DNA sequences in this sample. The chain is built from TRBV4-1 and TRBJ2-1; D is perhaps TRBD2 (5 bases). CDR3 length: 15 amino acids. Looked up from germline, CDR1 is MGHRA and CDR2 is YSYEKL. V was trimmed by 4 bases and J by 1 base, leaving 11 bases between them. The CDR3 is CASSPLAGSYNEQFF. DNA for the CDR3: TGCGCCAGCAGCCCCCTGGCGGGTTCCTACAATGAGCAGTTCTTC.

The chain carries TRBV7-3 and TRBJ2-3; 7 bases match TRBD1. The ends lost 3 bases at V and 4 bases at J; junction bases unmatched: 7. CDR1 and CDR2 from the germline V gene are SGHTA and FQGTGA. This CDR3 comprises 15 residues. Here the CDR3 reads CASSFPGQGADTQYF. The CDR3 nucleotides are TGTGCCAGCAGCTTTCCCGGGCAGGGGGCAGATACGCAGTATTTT.

The gene calls are TRBV4-1 and TRBJ1-4; 8 nucleotides match TRBD1. Germline CDR1 and CDR2: MGHRA and YSYEKL. The CDR3 contains 16 residues. The V gene end was trimmed by 0 bases and the J gene end by 7 bases; junction bases not matched to a gene: 7. This CDR3 is CASSQDLGQGIEKLFF. For the CDR3, the DNA is TGCGCCAGCAGCCAAGATCTAGGACAGGGAATTGAAAAACTGTTTTTT.

The chain is built from TRBV7-8 and TRBJ1-3, with no clear D. CDR1 is SGHVS and CDR2 is FQNEAQ in the germline V gene. Trimming stripped 7 bases from V and 0 bases from J, with 10 bases between. The CDR3 covers 14 residues. CDR3: CASKDGGSGNTIYF. The CDR3 region has the DNA TGTGCCAGCAAGGACGGCGGCTCTGGAAACACCATATATTTT.

The rearrangement uses TRBV27 and TRBJ2-7; D is undetermined. This CDR3 has 14 residues. The germline V gene has CDR1 MNHEY and CDR2 SMNVEV (reference sequence). V was trimmed by 2 bases and J by 3 bases, leaving 11 bases between them. CDR3 protein: CASSLSSRLYEQYF. The CDR3 region has the DNA TGTGCCAGCAGTTTAAGCTCCAGGCTCTACGAGCAGTACTTC.

There are a few counts of this clone. V usage is TRBV6-1 and J usage is TRBJ2-7, with 10 bases identical to TRBD1. The germline CDR1 and CDR2 sequences are MNHNS and SASEGT. There are 14 residues in the CDR3. With 8 bases clipped from V and 7 bases from J, the junction kept 11 bases outside the gene matches. The CDR3, as DNA: TGTGCCAGCCCCCGGGACAGGGGTGGGGGGGAGCAGTACTTC. Translated: CASPRDRGGGEQYF.

V usage is TRBV6-6 and J usage is TRBJ1-1; 7 nucleotides match TRBD1. Germline trimming cut 11 bases from V and 2 bases from J; bases unmatched to any gene: 17. This CDR3 comprises 16 residues. The germline V gene encodes CDR1 MNHNY and CDR2 SVGAGI (reference sequence). The CDR3 DNA reads TGTGCCGCCTTTTTGGGAGGGGGCCTTTTCAACACTGAAGCTTTCTTT. Its protein product is CAAFLGGGLFNTEAFF.

The chain links TRBV18 to TRBJ2-5; 7 nucleotides match TRBD1. The V gene end was trimmed by 2 bases and the J gene end by 5 bases; junction bases not matched to a gene: 5. Germline values: CDR1 KGHSH, CDR2 LQKENI. This CDR3 has 14 residues. DNA for the CDR3: TGTGCCAGCTCACCAAAAGGGGGCACGGAGACCCAGTACTTC. Protein product: CASSPKGGTETQYF.

The CDR3 spells CSVEQGWETQYF. CDR3 nucleotide sequence: TGCAGCGTTGAACAGGGCTGGGAGACCCAGTACTTC. The V gene is TRBV29-1, the J gene TRBJ2-5, with D maybe TRBD1 (5 bases). The CDR3 has 12 residues. CDR1 and CDR2 from the germline V gene are SQVTM and ANQGSEA. With 2 bases removed from V and 5 bases from J, the gap between germline ends came to 9 bases.

The chain employs TRBV19 and TRBJ1-1; 9 nucleotides match TRBD1. V dropped 6 bases and J dropped 7; count of bases not matched to a gene: 6. Germline-derived CDR1 and CDR2 are LNHDA and SQIVND (reference sequence). This CDR3 comprises 13 residues. CDR3: CASRKDRGDEAFF. DNA of the CDR3: TGTGCCAGTAGAAAGGACAGGGGCGATGAAGCTTTCTTT.

This rearrangement joins TRBV5-1 to TRBJ1-1; D gene uncertain. CDR1 is SGHRS, CDR2 YFSETQ, per germline. The CDR3 sequence is 15 residues long. Trimming cost V 2 bases and J 5 bases, with 16 bases left between them. CDR3 protein: CASSFLPGSTTEAFF. The CDR3 DNA is TGCGCCAGCAGCTTTTTACCGGGAAGTACGACTGAAGCTTTCTTT.

The rearrangement links TRBV5-5 to TRBJ2-7, with 8 bases aligning to TRBD1. V dropped 4 bases and J dropped 3; count of bases not matched to a gene: 6. Germline V gene sequence: CDR1 SGHKS, CDR2 YYEKEE (reference sequence). This CDR3 contains 14 residues. DNA for the CDR3: TGTGCCAGCAGCCACCGGGACAGGCTCTACGAGCAGTACTTC. Translated: CASSHRDRLYEQYF.

The chain is built from TRBV28 and TRBJ2-5; D is unresolved. The V and J ends lost 6 bases and 0 bases respectively, with 11 bases between them. The CDR3 is 14 residues long. In germline, CDR1 is MDHEN, CDR2 SYDVKM. CDR3 bases: TGTGCCAGCAGCCTACGGGCCTACCAAGAGACCCAGTACTTC. Translating gives CASSLRAYQETQYF.

V gene TRBV7-6 combines with J gene TRBJ1-2; 8 positions agree with TRBD1. The CDR3 extends over 13 amino acids. V was pared by 5 bases and J by 5 bases, with 4 bases of the junction left unmatched. Germline loops: CDR1 SGHVS, CDR2 FNYEAQ. The DNA for the CDR3 is TGTGCCAGCAGCACGGACAGGGCGTATGGCTACACCTTC. Translating gives CASSTDRAYGYTF. The variable domain in full, with the rest retrieved from reference TRBV7-6 and TRBJ1-2, is GAGVSQSPRYKVTKRGQDVALRCDPISGHVSLYWYRQALGQGPEFLTYFNYEAQQDKSGLPNDRFSAERPEGSISTLTIQRTEQRDSAMYRCASSTDRAYGYTFGSGTRLTVV.